The clone carrying this T cell receptor (beta chain) was seen a handful of times. The antigen remains undetermined. The CDR3 is 15 residues long. V gave up 3 bases and J gave up 9 bases, with 15 bases separating them. The germline gives CDR1 SNHLY, CDR2 FYNNEI. Every bit of the isolated RNA underwent reverse transcription, so sequencing read expressed TCRB transcripts. Clones were read by immunoSEQ multiplex PCR, and TCRdb kept only the in-frame ones, dropping some. The sample contains approximately 730,000 clones, 13% of which appear only once. This record comes from a study of beta chain features in type 1 diabetes. General study points: Type 1 diabetes patients showed a moderate but significant shortening of TCRB CDR3s in all four CD4+ subsets.

Sequenced input: naive CD4+ T cells from blood. This receptor was taken from a man aged 18 to 35 with type 1 diabetes. The chain carries TRBV2 and TRBJ1-6, with TRBD1 as a possible D gene (6 bases). CDR3 sequence (DNA): TGTGCCAGCAGTGATGGCAGGGGTCGGGGTTCACCCCTCCACTTT. Protein product: CASSDGRGRGSPLHF.